The rows below give T cell receptor beta chains drawn from one sample of a study of OX40 agonist ivuxolimab in advanced cancers. Repertoires were generated with immunoSEQ multiplex PCR, while TCRdb's copy carries only in-frame clones and drops some. Of tens of thousands of clones in the sample, about 92% were seen once. The sample consisted of CD4+ or CD8+ T cells sorted from blood, taken in a trial of the OX40 agonist ivuxolimab. These receptors came from an adult with an advanced solid tumor such as melanoma, head and neck, liver or kidney cancer. Each CDR3 is given with its conserved first and last residue. The order of the fields is J gene, D gene, V gene, clone size, CDR3 protein, CDR3 DNA. D genes are given only for firm matches. Clone size is given for some rows only: seen once, a few or many times, or a class if the clone is expanded.

J: TRBJ1-5; D: -; V: TRBV7-3; size: -; CDR3: CASSLTGVDQPQHF; DNA: TGTGCCAGCAGCTTAACAGGGGTCGACCAGCCCCAGCATTTT
J: TRBJ2-7; D: -; V: TRBV9; size: -; CDR3: CASTREAGGNYEQYF; DNA: TGTGCCAGCACAAGGGAGGCTGGAGGGAACTACGAGCAGTACTTC
J: TRBJ2-5; D: TRBD2; V: TRBV18; size: -; CDR3: CASSPLLAGVKETQYF; DNA: TGTGCCAGCTCACCACTACTAGCGGGAGTGAAGGAGACCCAGTACTTC
J: TRBJ2-7; D: -; V: TRBV7-9; size: -; CDR3: CASSLEAGRGGEQYF; DNA: TGTGCCAGCAGCCTAGAAGCGGGTCGGGGAGGAGAGCAGTACTTC
J: TRBJ2-2; D: -; V: TRBV13; size: -; CDR3: CASFPQRANTGELFF; DNA: TGTGCCAGCTTCCCCCAGCGGGCGAACACCGGGGAGCTGTTTTTT
J: TRBJ1-4; D: -; V: TRBV9; size: few; CDR3: CASSTQGTNEKLFF; DNA: TGTGCCAGCAGCACACAGGGCACTAATGAAAAACTGTTTTTT
J: TRBJ2-3; D: TRBD2; V: TRBV19; size: -; CDR3: CASTPAGSGSTDTQYF; DNA: TGTGCCAGTACTCCGGCCGGTAGCGGGAGTACGGATACGCAGTATTTT
J: TRBJ1-2; D: TRBD1; V: TRBV6-6; size: -; CDR3: CASSYPGTVPYGYTF; DNA: TGTGCCAGCAGTTATCCCGGGACAGTCCCCTATGGCTACACCTTC
J: TRBJ2-7; D: -; V: TRBV19; size: once; CDR3: CASSIKGYEQYF; DNA: TGTGCCAGTAGTATTAAGGGCTACGAGCAGTACTTC
J: TRBJ2-3; D: TRBD2; V: TRBV19; size: few; CDR3: CASSSSGRGSDTQYF; DNA: TGTGCCAGTAGTTCAAGCGGGAGAGGCTCAGATACGCAGTATTTT
J: TRBJ2-2; D: TRBD2; V: TRBV7-3; size: -; CDR3: CASSQLGTSGSGGELFF; DNA: TGTGCCAGCAGCCAGTTAGGGACTAGCGGGAGCGGCGGGGAGCTGTTTTTT
J: TRBJ2-7; D: -; V: TRBV6-1; size: -; CDR3: CASSIKGMAYEQYF; DNA: TGTGCCAGCAGTATTAAGGGGATGGCCTACGAGCAGTACTTC
J: TRBJ2-2; D: TRBD1; V: TRBV5-1; size: -; CDR3: CASSLAGTGGTGELFF; DNA: TGCGCCAGCAGCTTGGCCGGGACAGGGGGCACCGGGGAGCTGTTTTTT
J: TRBJ1-4; D: -; V: TRBV18; size: -; CDR3: CASSPNEANEKLFF; DNA: TGTGCCAGCTCACCCAACGAAGCTAATGAAAAACTGTTTTTT
J: TRBJ2-7; D: TRBD2; V: TRBV29-1; size: -; CDR3: CSVMGSGSYEQYF; DNA: TGCAGCGTTATGGGTAGCGGGAGTTACGAGCAGTACTTC
J: TRBJ2-3; D: TRBD2; V: TRBV18; size: -; CDR3: CASSPRQAGSTDTQYF; DNA: TGTGCCAGCTCACCTCGGCAAGCGGGAAGCACAGATACGCAGTATTTT
J: TRBJ1-2; D: -; V: TRBV7-9; size: -; CDR3: CASSLLQGSYTF; DNA: TGTGCCAGCAGCTTATTACAGGGTAGCTACACCTTC
J: TRBJ2-3; D: -; V: TRBV7-2; size: -; CDR3: CASSLGQFTDTQYF; DNA: TGTGCCAGCAGCTTAGGGCAGTTCACAGATACGCAGTATTTT
J: TRBJ1-5; D: -; V: TRBV7-9; size: -; CDR3: CASSQTGNSNQPQHF; DNA: TGTGCCAGCAGCCAGACAGGTAACAGCAATCAGCCCCAGCATTTT
J: TRBJ1-2; D: -; V: TRBV6-1; size: once; CDR3: CASSEEFVSGGYTF; DNA: TGTGCCAGCAGTGAAGAGTTTGTTTCGGGTGGCTACACCTTC
J: TRBJ2-5; D: TRBD2; V: TRBV6-4; size: once; CDR3: CASSFRTSGQETQYF; DNA: TGTGCCAGCAGTTTTCGGACTAGCGGCCAAGAGACCCAGTACTTC
J: TRBJ2-1; D: TRBD1; V: TRBV6-1; size: -; CDR3: CASSERQGPYNEQFF; DNA: TGTGCCAGCAGTGAACGACAGGGCCCCTACAATGAGCAGTTCTTC
J: TRBJ2-3; D: -; V: TRBV13; size: once; CDR3: CASSLGSGAPDTQYF; DNA: TGTGCCAGCAGCTTAGGGTCGGGAGCCCCAGATACGCAGTATTTT
J: TRBJ1-3; D: -; V: TRBV19; size: -; CDR3: CASNLGPGNTIYF; DNA: TGTGCCAGTAATTTGGGTCCTGGAAACACCATATATTTT
J: TRBJ1-2; D: -; V: TRBV27; size: once; CDR3: CASSFTRGPTNYGYTF; DNA: TGTGCCAGCAGTTTTACCAGGGGTCCTACTAACTATGGCTACACCTTC
J: TRBJ1-2; D: TRBD1; V: TRBV28; size: -; CDR3: CASSPPGGRWGSGYTF; DNA: TGTGCCAGCAGTCCTCCAGGGGGGAGGTGGGGCTCTGGCTACACCTTC
J: TRBJ2-7; D: -; V: TRBV7-9; size: -; CDR3: CASSLEVAALRF; DNA: TGTGCCAGCAGCTTAGAAGTAGCAGCCTTACGTTTC
J: TRBJ2-1; D: TRBD1; V: TRBV6-5; size: -; CDR3: CASSFRDRAYMDEQFF; DNA: TGTGCCAGCAGTTTCCGGGACAGGGCTTATATGGATGAGCAGTTCTTC
J: TRBJ2-7; D: -; V: TRBV7-2; size: -; CDR3: CASSLGQGLVYEQYF; DNA: TGTGCCAGCAGCTTAGGTCAGGGATTGGTCTACGAGCAGTACTTC
J: TRBJ1-1; D: -; V: TRBV7-9; size: -; CDR3: CASSLVYGQGWTEAFF; DNA: TGTGCCAGCAGCTTAGTGTACGGGCAGGGTTGGACTGAAGCTTTCTTT
J: TRBJ1-3; D: -; V: TRBV29-1; size: -; CDR3: CSVPGQAGNTIYF; DNA: TGCAGCGTCCCAGGGCAAGCGGGAAACACCATATATTTT
J: TRBJ1-4; D: -; V: TRBV5-1; size: -; CDR3: CASSIRGDGEKLFF; DNA: TGCGCCAGCAGCATCAGGGGTGATGGGGAAAAACTGTTTTTT
J: TRBJ2-1; D: TRBD2; V: TRBV11-3; size: -; CDR3: CASSLVSSGTNEQFF; DNA: TGTGCCAGCAGCTTAGTGTCTAGCGGGACGAATGAGCAGTTCTTC
J: TRBJ1-4; D: TRBD1; V: TRBV18; size: -; CDR3: CASSPVQGAREKLFF; DNA: TGTGCCAGCTCACCCGTTCAGGGGGCGCGTGAAAAACTGTTTTTT
J: TRBJ1-1; D: -; V: TRBV4-3; size: -; CDR3: CASSPGRGDTEAFF; DNA: TGCGCCAGCAGCCCGGGACGAGGGGACACTGAAGCTTTCTTT
J: TRBJ1-1; D: -; V: TRBV7-9; size: -; CDR3: CASSLERGTEAFF; DNA: TGTGCCAGCAGCTTGGAGCGAGGGACTGAAGCTTTCTTT
J: TRBJ2-7; D: TRBD1; V: TRBV7-2; size: -; CDR3: CASSFRTGLWEQYF; DNA: TGTGCCAGCAGCTTCAGGACAGGGCTTTGGGAGCAGTACTTC
J: TRBJ1-2; D: -; V: TRBV28; size: -; CDR3: CASSLDSTNYGYTF; DNA: TGTGCCAGCAGTTTAGACAGCACTAACTATGGCTACACCTTC
J: TRBJ2-7; D: -; V: TRBV6-6; size: -; CDR3: CASSYGYGGEQYF; DNA: TGTGCCAGCAGTTACGGGTATGGGGGCGAGCAGTACTTC
J: TRBJ2-2; D: TRBD2; V: TRBV19; size: -; CDR3: CASTYLAGGHTGELFF; DNA: TGTGCCAGTACCTACCTAGCGGGAGGGCACACCGGGGAGCTGTTTTTT
J: TRBJ2-7; D: TRBD1; V: TRBV7-3; size: -; CDR3: CASSFKPGQGTEQYF; DNA: TGTGCCAGCAGCTTTAAGCCGGGACAGGGAACCGAGCAGTACTTC
J: TRBJ2-2; D: TRBD2; V: TRBV7-6; size: -; CDR3: CASSVTSGGTGELFF; DNA: TGTGCCAGCAGCGTGACTAGCGGGGGGACCGGGGAGCTGTTTTTT
J: TRBJ2-1; D: TRBD2; V: TRBV5-1; size: -; CDR3: CASSLVAGGSANEQFF; DNA: TGCGCCAGCAGCTTGGTGGCGGGAGGATCGGCCAATGAGCAGTTCTTC
J: TRBJ2-5; D: TRBD1; V: TRBV20-1; size: -; CDR3: CSALRGETQYF; DNA: TGCAGTGCTCTCAGGGGGGAGACCCAGTACTTC
J: TRBJ1-5; D: -; V: TRBV27; size: -; CDR3: CASSLGWAGNQPQHF; DNA: TGTGCCAGCAGTTTAGGTTGGGCGGGCAATCAGCCCCAGCATTTT
J: TRBJ2-5; D: -; V: TRBV5-1; size: -; CDR3: CASLPTAGEETQYF; DNA: TGCGCCAGCCTTCCTACTGCAGGAGAAGAGACCCAGTACTTC
J: TRBJ2-1; D: -; V: TRBV28; size: -; CDR3: CASSNPLGYNEQFF; DNA: TGTGCCAGCAGCAACCCCCTAGGCTACAATGAGCAGTTCTTC
J: TRBJ2-1; D: TRBD2; V: TRBV9; size: -; CDR3: CASRSHSGGEEQFF; DNA: TGTGCCAGCAGGTCTCATTCGGGGGGAGAGGAGCAGTTCTTC
J: TRBJ1-2; D: -; V: TRBV28; size: -; CDR3: CASSSNYGYTF; DNA: TGTGCCAGCAGTTCTAACTATGGCTACACCTTC
J: TRBJ2-5; D: -; V: TRBV28; size: -; CDR3: CASSLWGPQETQYF; DNA: TGTGCCAGCAGTTTATGGGGCCCGCAGGAGACCCAGTACTTC
J: TRBJ2-7; D: TRBD2; V: TRBV4-2; size: -; CDR3: CASRRGTSGSNEQYF; DNA: TGTGCCAGCAGACGAGGGACTAGCGGGAGTAACGAGCAGTACTTC
J: TRBJ2-7; D: TRBD2; V: TRBV7-2; size: -; CDR3: CASGAGLAHYEQYF; DNA: TGTGCCAGCGGGGCGGGACTAGCTCACTACGAGCAGTACTTC
J: TRBJ2-1; D: TRBD2; V: TRBV6-4; size: once; CDR3: CASSKEPTSGYNEQFF; DNA: TGTGCCAGCAGTAAAGAACCTACTAGCGGATACAATGAGCAGTTCTTC
J: TRBJ2-5; D: -; V: TRBV5-1; size: -; CDR3: CASSLVPKTSTQETQYF; DNA: TGCGCCAGCAGCTTGGTACCCAAGACCTCCACACAAGAGACCCAGTACTTC